The rows below give T cell receptor beta chains drawn from one sample of a study of blood T cell repertoires in COVID-19. Sequencing was performed with immunoSEQ multiplex PCR; in TCRdb, only in-frame clones are kept and a portion is missing. The sample carries 100,000 to 130,000 clones, about 90% recorded once. The material sequenced was peripheral blood. The receptors were sampled from a human donor in a cohort sampled during active COVID-19. Both conserved end residues are part of each CDR3. A D gene is named only where the DNA matches it firmly. Some rows have no size entry. The others give once, few or many, or a class for an expanded clone.

D: -; J: TRBJ1-2; V: TRBV12-3/TRBV12-4; size: -; length: 12; DNA: TGTGCCAGCAGTTCCTACAGGGATGGCTACACCTTC; CDR3: CASSSYRDGYTF
D: -; J: TRBJ1-2; V: TRBV19; size: -; length: 14; DNA: TGTGCCAGTAGTATAGATAGCGGGAACTATGGCTACACCTTC; CDR3: CASSIDSGNYGYTF
D: -; J: TRBJ2-5; V: TRBV6-1; size: -; length: 14; DNA: TGTGCCAGCAGTGAAGTTTGGGGGCGTGAGACCCAGTACTTC; CDR3: CASSEVWGRETQYF
D: -; J: TRBJ2-1; V: TRBV29-1; size: -; length: 17; DNA: TGCAGCGTTGAAGATGGAGGCAGGAGGAGCTCCTACAATGAGCAGTTCTTC; CDR3: CSVEDGGRRSSYNEQFF
D: -; J: TRBJ2-1; V: TRBV10-1; size: -; length: 15; DNA: TGCGCCAGCAGTGAGAATTCCCCATTGGGGGGTGAGCAGTTCTTC; CDR3: CASSENSPLGGEQFF
D: TRBD1; J: TRBJ1-3; V: TRBV6-6; size: -; length: 13; DNA: TGTGCCAGTCGGGACAGGGAGGGAAACACCGTATATTTT; CDR3: CASRDREGNTVYF
D: TRBD2; J: TRBJ2-1; V: TRBV5-4; size: -; length: 15; DNA: TGTGCCAGCAGCTCGGGACTAGCGCGGTACAATGAGCAGTTCTTC; CDR3: CASSSGLARYNEQFF
D: TRBD1; J: TRBJ2-1; V: TRBV2; size: once; length: 14; DNA: TGTGCCAGCAGCAAAGACAGGGGGAACAATGAGCAGTTCTTC; CDR3: CASSKDRGNNEQFF
D: -; J: TRBJ1-1; V: TRBV13; size: -; length: 15; DNA: TGTGCCAGCAGCGCCCGGACACTTCAGAACACTGAAGCTTTCTTT; CDR3: CASSARTLQNTEAFF
D: -; J: TRBJ2-5; V: TRBV12-5; size: once; length: 16; DNA: TGTGCTAGTGGCCTCGGCCTTAGCGGACTTCAAGAGACCCAGTACTTC; CDR3: CASGLGLSGLQETQYF
D: -; J: TRBJ2-2; V: TRBV10-3; size: -; length: 13; DNA: TGTGCCATCCCTGGGAGCTTGGCCGGGGAGCTGTTTTTT; CDR3: CAIPGSLAGELFF
D: -; J: TRBJ1-6; V: TRBV5-8; size: -; length: 15; DNA: TGTGCCAGCAGCTTGGTATGGCAGGGGAAGTCACCCCTCCACTTT; CDR3: CASSLVWQGKSPLHF
D: -; J: TRBJ1-6; V: TRBV5-4; size: -; length: 14; DNA: TGTGCCAGCAGCCCTGGACAGAATAATTCACCCCTCCACTTT; CDR3: CASSPGQNNSPLHF